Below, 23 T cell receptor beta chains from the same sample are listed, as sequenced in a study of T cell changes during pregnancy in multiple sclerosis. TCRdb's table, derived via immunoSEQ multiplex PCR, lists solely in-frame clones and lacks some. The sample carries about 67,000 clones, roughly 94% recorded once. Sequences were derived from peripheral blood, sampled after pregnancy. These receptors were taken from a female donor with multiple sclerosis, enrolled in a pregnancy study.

Here the CDR3 DNA reads TGTGCCAGCAGCCCGAGGACAGGGGAAGAGACCCAGTACTTC. Protein product: CASSPRTGEETQYF. The chain has TRBV28 and TRBJ2-5; 9 bases map to TRBD1. Per germline, CDR1 MDHEN and CDR2 SYDVKM. V shed 6 bases, J shed 3 bases, and the junction held 5 bases outside the gene matches. This CDR3 contains 14 residues.

Here the CDR3 DNA reads TGTGCCAGCAGTCCCTCGTCGGGGGTGCATACCTACGAGCAGTACTTC. Its protein product is CASSPSSGVHTYEQYF. The chain carries TRBV27 and TRBJ2-7, with TRBD2 as a possible D gene (6 bases). This CDR3 is 16 amino acids long. Germline CDR1 reads MNHEY; CDR2 reads SMNVEV (reference sequence). Trimming removed 5 bases from V and 2 bases from J, with 19 bases in between.

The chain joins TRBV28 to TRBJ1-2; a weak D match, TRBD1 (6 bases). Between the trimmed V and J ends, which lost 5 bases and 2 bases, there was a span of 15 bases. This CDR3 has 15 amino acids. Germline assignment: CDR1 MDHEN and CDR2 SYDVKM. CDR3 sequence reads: CASSPSGDGNYGYTF. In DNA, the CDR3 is TGTGCCAGCAGTCCCTCAGGGGACGGAAACTATGGCTACACCTTC.

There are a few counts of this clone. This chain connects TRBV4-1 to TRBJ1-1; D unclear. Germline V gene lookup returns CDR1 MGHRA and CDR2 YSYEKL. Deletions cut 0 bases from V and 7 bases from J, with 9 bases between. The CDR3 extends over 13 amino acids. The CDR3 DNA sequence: TGCGCCAGCAGCCAAGACACATTCAGTGAAGCTTTCTTT. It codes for CASSQDTFSEAFF.

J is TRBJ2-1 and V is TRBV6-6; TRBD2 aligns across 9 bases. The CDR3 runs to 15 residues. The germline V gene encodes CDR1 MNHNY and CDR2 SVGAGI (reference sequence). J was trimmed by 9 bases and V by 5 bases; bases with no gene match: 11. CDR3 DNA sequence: TGTGCCAGCAGTCGCGGTAGCGGGAGTCAGGGTGAGCAGTTCTTC. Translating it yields CASSRGSGSQGEQFF.

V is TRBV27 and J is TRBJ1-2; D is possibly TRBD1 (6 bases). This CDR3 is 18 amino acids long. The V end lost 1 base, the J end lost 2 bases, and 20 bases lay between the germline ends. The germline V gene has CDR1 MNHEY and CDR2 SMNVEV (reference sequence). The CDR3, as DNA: TGTGCCAGCAGTTTATTTCGGACCGCGCGGGGGGCGAACTATGGCTACACCTTC. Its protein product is CASSLFRTARGANYGYTF.

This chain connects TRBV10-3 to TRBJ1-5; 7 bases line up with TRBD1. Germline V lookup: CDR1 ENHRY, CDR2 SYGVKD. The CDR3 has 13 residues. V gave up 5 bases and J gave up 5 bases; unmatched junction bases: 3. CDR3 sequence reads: CAISPDRDQPQHF. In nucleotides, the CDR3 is TGTGCCATCAGTCCTGACAGGGATCAGCCCCAGCATTTT.

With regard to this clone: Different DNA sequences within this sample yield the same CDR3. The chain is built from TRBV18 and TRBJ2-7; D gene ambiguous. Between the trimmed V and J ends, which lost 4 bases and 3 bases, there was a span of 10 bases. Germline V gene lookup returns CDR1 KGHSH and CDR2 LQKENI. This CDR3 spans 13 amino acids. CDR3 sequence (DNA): TGTGCCAGCTCACTTAGTAAAAACTACGAGCAGTACTTC. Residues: CASSLSKNYEQYF.

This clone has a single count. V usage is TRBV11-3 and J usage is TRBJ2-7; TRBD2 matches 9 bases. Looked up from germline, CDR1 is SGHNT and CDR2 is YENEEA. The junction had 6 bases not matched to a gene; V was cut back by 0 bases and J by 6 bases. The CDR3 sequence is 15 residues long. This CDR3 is CASSLDPSGTSEQYF. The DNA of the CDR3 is TGTGCCAGCAGCTTAGATCCTAGCGGGACGTCCGAGCAGTACTTC.

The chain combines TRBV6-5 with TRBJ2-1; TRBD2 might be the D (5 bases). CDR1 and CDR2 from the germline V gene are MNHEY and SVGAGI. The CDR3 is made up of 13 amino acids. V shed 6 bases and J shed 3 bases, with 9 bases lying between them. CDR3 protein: CASSRDYYNEQFF. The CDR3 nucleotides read TGTGCCAGCAGCCGCGACTACTACAATGAGCAGTTCTTC.

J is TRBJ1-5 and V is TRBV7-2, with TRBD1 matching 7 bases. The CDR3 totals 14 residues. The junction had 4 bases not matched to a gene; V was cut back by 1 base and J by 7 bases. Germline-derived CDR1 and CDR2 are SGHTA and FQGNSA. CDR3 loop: CASSLGQGGQPQHF. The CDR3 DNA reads TGTGCCAGCAGCTTAGGACAGGGCGGACAGCCCCAGCATTTT.

The CDR3 DNA follows: TGTGCCAGCAGCAAAGGAACTCCAGGGGGATACTACGAGCAGTACTTC. It is translated as CASSKGTPGGYYEQYF. This chain links TRBV21-1 with TRBJ2-7; the table's D gene call, TRBD1, was not cross checked with the DNA. TRBV21-1 is deemed a pseudogene. The CDR3 spans 16 residues.

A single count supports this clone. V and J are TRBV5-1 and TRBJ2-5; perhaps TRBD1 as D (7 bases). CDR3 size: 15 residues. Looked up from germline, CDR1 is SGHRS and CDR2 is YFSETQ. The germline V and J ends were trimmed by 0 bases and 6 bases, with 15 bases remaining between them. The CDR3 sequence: CASSLGQGEVQTQYF. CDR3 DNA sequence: TGCGCCAGCAGCTTGGGGCAGGGGGAGGTCCAGACCCAGTACTTC.

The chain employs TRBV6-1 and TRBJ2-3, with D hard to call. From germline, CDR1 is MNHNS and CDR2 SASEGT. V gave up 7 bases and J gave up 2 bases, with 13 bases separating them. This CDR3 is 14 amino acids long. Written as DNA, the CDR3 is TGTGCCAGCACCGACTCACATAACACAGATACGCAGTATTTT. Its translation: CASTDSHNTDTQYF.

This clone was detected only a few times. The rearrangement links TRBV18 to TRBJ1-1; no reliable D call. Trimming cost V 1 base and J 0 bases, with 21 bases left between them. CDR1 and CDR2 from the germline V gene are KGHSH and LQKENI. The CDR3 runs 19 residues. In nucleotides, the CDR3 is TGTGCCAGCTCACCACTGGCCCCCCGGGAGCCTGGGATGAACACTGAAGCTTTCTTT. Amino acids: CASSPLAPREPGMNTEAFF.

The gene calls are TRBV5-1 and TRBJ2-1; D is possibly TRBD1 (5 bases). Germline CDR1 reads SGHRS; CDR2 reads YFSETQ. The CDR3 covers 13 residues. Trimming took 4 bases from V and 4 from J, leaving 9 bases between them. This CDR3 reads CASSLDRYNEQFF. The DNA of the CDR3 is TGCGCCAGCAGCCTCGACAGATACAATGAGCAGTTCTTC.

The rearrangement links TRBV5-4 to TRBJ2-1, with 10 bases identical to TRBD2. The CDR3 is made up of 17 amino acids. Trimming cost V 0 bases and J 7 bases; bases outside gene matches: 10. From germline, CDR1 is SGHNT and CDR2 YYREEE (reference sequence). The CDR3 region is CASSLAFSGGSGNEQFF. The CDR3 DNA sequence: TGTGCCAGCAGCTTGGCCTTTAGCGGGGGGTCTGGAAATGAGCAGTTCTTC.

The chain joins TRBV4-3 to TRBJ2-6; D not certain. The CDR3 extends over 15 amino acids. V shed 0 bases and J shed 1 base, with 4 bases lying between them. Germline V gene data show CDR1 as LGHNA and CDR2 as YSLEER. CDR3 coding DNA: TGCGCCAGCAGCCAAGAAATATCTGGGGCCAACGTCCTGACTTTC. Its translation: CASSQEISGANVLTF.

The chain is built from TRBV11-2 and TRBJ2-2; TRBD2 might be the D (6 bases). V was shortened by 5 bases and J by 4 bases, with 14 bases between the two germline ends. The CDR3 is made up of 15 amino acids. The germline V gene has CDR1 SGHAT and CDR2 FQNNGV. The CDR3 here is CASSLRESGTGELFF. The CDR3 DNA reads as TGTGCCAGCAGCCTTCGGGAGTCGGGCACCGGGGAGCTGTTTTTT.

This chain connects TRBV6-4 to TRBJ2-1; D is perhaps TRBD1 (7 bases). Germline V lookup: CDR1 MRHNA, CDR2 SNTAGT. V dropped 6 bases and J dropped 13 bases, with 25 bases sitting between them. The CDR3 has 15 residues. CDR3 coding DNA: TGTGCCAGCAGAATGACAGGGTCCTCGTCGGAGGGTCAGTTCTTC. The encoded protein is CASRMTGSSSEGQFF.

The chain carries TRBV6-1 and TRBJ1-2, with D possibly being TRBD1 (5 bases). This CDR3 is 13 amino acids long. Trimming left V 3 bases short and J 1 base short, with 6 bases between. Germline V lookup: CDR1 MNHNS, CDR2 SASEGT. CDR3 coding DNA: TGTGCCAGCAGTGATGACAGTAACTATGGCTACACCTTC. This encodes CASSDDSNYGYTF.

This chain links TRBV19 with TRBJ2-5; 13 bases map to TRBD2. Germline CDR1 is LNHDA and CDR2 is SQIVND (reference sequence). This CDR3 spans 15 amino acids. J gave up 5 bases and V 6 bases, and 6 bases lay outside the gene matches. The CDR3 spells CASSSRTSGSETQYF. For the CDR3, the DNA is TGTGCCAGTAGCTCGAGGACTAGCGGGAGCGAGACCCAGTACTTC.

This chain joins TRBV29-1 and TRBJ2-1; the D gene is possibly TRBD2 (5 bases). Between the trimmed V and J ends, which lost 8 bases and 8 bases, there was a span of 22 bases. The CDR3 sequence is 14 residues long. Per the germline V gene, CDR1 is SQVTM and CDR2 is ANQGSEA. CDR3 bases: TGCAGCTCCAAAACCGACTCCTCGAGGGATGAGCAGTTCTTC. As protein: CSSKTDSSRDEQFF.